This entry features one T cell receptor beta chain sequence. The data are from a study of blood T cell repertoires in COVID-19. Only in-frame clones appear in the TCRdb table, and some are missing; sequencing was by immunoSEQ multiplex PCR. The table shows approximately 440,000 clones, with less than 95% occurring only once. Germline CDR1 is SNHLY and CDR2 is FYNNEI. Deletions cut 8 bases from V and 3 bases from J, with 8 bases between. This CDR3 is built from 11 residues. What was sequenced was PBMCs or T cells enriched from blood (not recorded which). The rearrangement uses TRBV2 and TRBJ2-7; D is uncertain. This clonotype was sampled from a man aged 18 to 35 who had recovered from COVID-19. The CDR3 DNA is TGTGCCAGCGAGGAATACTACGAGCAGTACTTC. It codes for CASEEYYEQYF.